These T cell receptor beta chains were read from a single sample in a study of immune heterogeneity within non-small cell lung tumors. From the multiplex PCR reads, TCRdb called clonotypes with MiXCR, one entry per CDR3 protein. The data show 3,000 to 3,500 distinct CDR3 sequences, 25% to 35% seen once. The specimen was lung tumor tissue. Source of these receptors: a man aged 60-69 years with non-small cell lung cancer. CDR3s include the opening cysteine and the closing phenylalanine or tryptophan. Each record gives: clone size, J gene, V gene, D gene, CDR3 protein. D genes are given only for firm matches. Size is stated for part of the rows, as once, few or many counts, or as a class when the clone is expanded.

clone size: .; J gene: TRBJ2-2; V gene: TRBV9; D gene: TRBD1; CDR3 protein: CASSDPGTGVGTGELFF
clone size: .; J gene: TRBJ2-4; V gene: TRBV20-1; D gene: .; CDR3 protein: CSAAGLAKNIQYF
clone size: few; J gene: TRBJ1-6; V gene: TRBV2; D gene: .; CDR3 protein: CASSETRLVSPLHF
clone size: medium-sized; J gene: TRBJ2-7; V gene: TRBV20-1; D gene: TRBD2; CDR3 protein: CSARDGTTITYEQYF
clone size: few; J gene: TRBJ1-5; V gene: TRBV20-1; D gene: .; CDR3 protein: CSAIKRGQIGQPQHF
clone size: few; J gene: TRBJ1-6; V gene: TRBV20-1; D gene: .; CDR3 protein: CSAKRQAGSPLHF
clone size: .; J gene: TRBJ1-2; V gene: TRBV5-1; D gene: .; CDR3 protein: CSSSLDTGPQGHGYTF
clone size: few; J gene: TRBJ2-2; V gene: TRBV12-3/TRBV12-4; D gene: .; CDR3 protein: CASRSRATGELFF
clone size: .; J gene: TRBJ1-2; V gene: TRBV7-9; D gene: .; CDR3 protein: CASSCPTNYGYTF
clone size: few; J gene: TRBJ1-1; V gene: TRBV20-1; D gene: TRBD1; CDR3 protein: CSANPHPGTGGDAFF
clone size: few; J gene: TRBJ2-2; V gene: TRBV5-8; D gene: TRBD2; CDR3 protein: CASQRLAGAAGELFF
clone size: few; J gene: TRBJ1-2; V gene: TRBV6-5; D gene: .; CDR3 protein: CASSYWDTTGRGYGYTF
clone size: .; J gene: TRBJ2-3; V gene: TRBV5-1; D gene: TRBD2; CDR3 protein: CASSLTTSELSNTKYF
clone size: few; J gene: TRBJ1-5; V gene: TRBV27; D gene: .; CDR3 protein: CASSLSIGQPQHF
clone size: medium-sized; J gene: TRBJ2-7; V gene: TRBV12-3/TRBV12-4; D gene: TRBD1; CDR3 protein: CASRPGGSYEQYF
clone size: .; J gene: TRBJ2-1; V gene: TRBV9; D gene: .; CDR3 protein: CASSVTSEQFF
clone size: .; J gene: TRBJ1-2; V gene: TRBV29-1; D gene: .; CDR3 protein: CSVEDPPSDRSYYYGYTF
clone size: large; J gene: TRBJ2-2; V gene: TRBV20-1; D gene: TRBD2; CDR3 protein: CSARGGRNTGELFF
clone size: medium-sized; J gene: TRBJ2-7; V gene: TRBV5-6; D gene: .; CDR3 protein: CASSFGSYEQYF
clone size: few; J gene: TRBJ2-7; V gene: TRBV5-1; D gene: .; CDR3 protein: CASSLGPSSYEQYF
clone size: medium-sized; J gene: TRBJ2-2; V gene: TRBV19; D gene: .; CDR3 protein: CASRDPVRVANTGELFF
clone size: medium-sized; J gene: TRBJ1-6; V gene: TRBV20-1; D gene: TRBD1; CDR3 protein: CSARDFRDRVSPLHF
clone size: medium-sized; J gene: TRBJ1-5; V gene: TRBV15; D gene: .; CDR3 protein: CATKEYDGQPQHF
clone size: medium-sized; J gene: TRBJ2-7; V gene: TRBV5-1; D gene: .; CDR3 protein: CASSLGFGLYEQYF
clone size: medium-sized; J gene: TRBJ1-1; V gene: TRBV10-3; D gene: .; CDR3 protein: CAIGLGWPGKARKAFF
clone size: medium-sized; J gene: TRBJ1-6; V gene: TRBV6-1; D gene: .; CDR3 protein: CASRQSSYNSPLHF
clone size: few; J gene: TRBJ2-2; V gene: TRBV24-1; D gene: .; CDR3 protein: CATSDLGFGELFF
clone size: few; J gene: TRBJ2-7; V gene: TRBV5-1; D gene: TRBD1; CDR3 protein: CASSPGTGDYEQYF
clone size: few; J gene: TRBJ2-3; V gene: TRBV15; D gene: .; CDR3 protein: CATSPDNEHTDTQYF
clone size: .; J gene: TRBJ1-2; V gene: TRBV11-2; D gene: .; CDR3 protein: CARSFLTASGGYTF
clone size: few; J gene: TRBJ2-7; V gene: TRBV6-1; D gene: TRBD1; CDR3 protein: CASSAGQAWYEQYF
clone size: medium-sized; J gene: TRBJ2-2; V gene: TRBV11-2; D gene: .; CDR3 protein: CASSQAGRANTGELFF
clone size: .; J gene: TRBJ2-5; V gene: TRBV25-1; D gene: .; CDR3 protein: CASRERGQRSDCFRPGEKETQYF
clone size: medium-sized; J gene: TRBJ1-5; V gene: TRBV4-2; D gene: TRBD1; CDR3 protein: CASSPWDRGDSNQPQHF
clone size: .; J gene: TRBJ2-1; V gene: TRBV5-6; D gene: .; CDR3 protein: CASMVGIELVYNEQFF
clone size: few; J gene: TRBJ2-5; V gene: TRBV2; D gene: .; CDR3 protein: CASSNSQETQYF
clone size: medium-sized; J gene: TRBJ1-5; V gene: TRBV19; D gene: TRBD1; CDR3 protein: CASRPTGMDQPQHF
clone size: .; J gene: TRBJ1-2; V gene: TRBV19; D gene: .; CDR3 protein: CVSTSRGDYGYTF
clone size: few; J gene: TRBJ1-6; V gene: TRBV12-3/TRBV12-4; D gene: .; CDR3 protein: CASSLTRDNSPLHF